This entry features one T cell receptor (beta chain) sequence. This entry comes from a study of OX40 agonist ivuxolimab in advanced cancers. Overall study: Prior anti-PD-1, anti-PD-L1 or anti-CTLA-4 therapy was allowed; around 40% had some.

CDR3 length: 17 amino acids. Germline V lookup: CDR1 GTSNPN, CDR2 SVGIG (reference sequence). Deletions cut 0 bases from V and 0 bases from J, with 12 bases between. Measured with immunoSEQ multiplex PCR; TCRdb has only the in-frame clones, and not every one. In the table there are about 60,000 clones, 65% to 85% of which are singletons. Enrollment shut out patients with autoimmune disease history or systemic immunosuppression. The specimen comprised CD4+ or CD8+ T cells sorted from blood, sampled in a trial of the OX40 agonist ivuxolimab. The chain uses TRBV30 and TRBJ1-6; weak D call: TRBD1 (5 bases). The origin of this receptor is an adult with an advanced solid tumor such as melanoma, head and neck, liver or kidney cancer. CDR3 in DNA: TGTGCCTGGAGTGTACCCAGGGCGAGCTCCTATAATTCACCCCTCCACTTT. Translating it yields CAWSVPRASSYNSPLHF. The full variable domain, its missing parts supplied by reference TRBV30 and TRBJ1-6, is SQTIHQWPATLVQPVGSPLSLECTVEGTSNPNLYWYRQAAGRGLQLLFYSVGIGQISSEVPQNLSASRPQDRQFILSSKKLLLSDSGFYLCAWSVPRASSYNSPLHFGNGTRLTVT.